This T cell receptor (beta chain) was sequenced in a study of shared clonotypes between healthy human individuals. J lost 8 bases, V lost 4 bases, and 10 bases had no gene match. CDR1 is MGHRA, CDR2 YSYEKL, per germline. The CDR3 consists of 14 residues. As for this clone: Its specificity is unknown.

Study conclusions and caveats: Sequencing depth was expected to influence donor clonotype sharing.

In replicate PCRs of sorted subsets, roughly 210 ng DNA, roughly 31,000 T cell genomes, was used. The repertoire was sequenced with immunoSEQ multiplex PCR; TCRdb's copy has only in-frame clones and lacks some. This table has about 2.5 million clones, less than 95% appearing once. This chain connects TRBV4-1 to TRBJ1-2; 7 nucleotides agree with TRBD1. The specimen was naive CD4+ T cells from PBMCs. Subset given: CD45RA+ positively selected. The origin of this receptor is a young man in good health. Some clones in this sample may be carry-over from other donors' samples. The CDR3 loop is CASSPQGGSRGYTF. In DNA form, the CDR3 reads TGCGCCAGCAGCCCTCAAGGGGGCTCGCGGGGCTACACCTTC.